These 24 T cell receptor beta chains were sequenced from one sample in a study of T cell changes during pregnancy in multiple sclerosis. Assay: immunoSEQ multiplex PCR; the TCRdb copy retains only in-frame clones and omits some. This table holds some 64,000 clones, 90% found once. The material sequenced was peripheral blood, taken in the second trimester of pregnancy. The source is a female donor in good health, enrolled as a control in a pregnancy study.

The chain has TRBV6-5 and TRBJ1-1, with 9 nucleotides matching TRBD1. V lost 7 bases, J lost 0 bases, and 3 bases stayed unmatched. CDR3 size: 14 residues. Germline CDR1 and CDR2: MNHEY and SVGAGI. The CDR3 loop is CASTRTGVNTEAFF. The CDR3 DNA sequence: TGTGCCAGCACCCGGACAGGGGTGAACACTGAAGCTTTCTTT.

The chain recombines TRBV6-1 with TRBJ1-1; possibly TRBD1 for D (5 bases). CDR3 length equals 14 residues. Trimming took 3 bases from V and 3 from J, leaving 11 bases between them. Per the germline V gene, CDR1 is MNHNS and CDR2 is SASEGT. The chain's CDR3 is CASSDLGRDTEAFF. In nucleotides, the CDR3 is TGTGCCAGCAGTGATCTGGGGCGAGACACTGAAGCTTTCTTT.

The chain couples TRBV28 to TRBJ1-2, with TRBD1 identical over 7 bases. V shed 6 bases, J shed 7 bases, and the junction held 8 bases outside the gene matches. The CDR3 runs 13 residues. Germline V CDR1 and CDR2: MDHEN, SYDVKM. In DNA, the CDR3 is TGTGCCAGCAGGACCACAACAGGGGTTGGCTACACCTTC. Encoded protein: CASRTTTGVGYTF.

This rearrangement joins TRBV11-1 to TRBJ2-1; the match to TRBD1 covers 9 bases. CDR3 length: 15 amino acids. Germline loops: CDR1 SGHAT, CDR2 FQDESV (reference sequence). The junction had 2 bases not matched to a gene; V was cut back by 1 base and J by 4 bases. The CDR3 bases are TGTGCCAGCAGCTTAGGGGACAGGGTATACAATGAGCAGTTCTTC. Encoded protein: CASSLGDRVYNEQFF. The variable domain in full, completed from reference TRBV11-1 and TRBJ2-1, reads EAEVAQSPRYKITEKSQAVAFWCDPISGHATLYWYRQILGQGPELLVQFQDESVVDDSQLPKDRFSAERLKGVDSTLKIQPAELGDSAMYLCASSLGDRVYNEQFFGPGTRLTVL.

This rearrangement joins TRBV6-1 to TRBJ1-2, with 7 bases aligning to TRBD1. Germline CDR1 MNHNS, CDR2 SASEGT. Trimming cost V 6 bases and J 8 bases; bases outside gene matches: 9. This CDR3 has 13 amino acids. The CDR3 is CASRSDRARGYTF. For the CDR3, the DNA is TGTGCCAGCAGGTCAGACAGGGCTAGGGGCTACACCTTC.

The gene calls are TRBV6-6 and TRBJ1-2; maybe TRBD1 (5 bases). Trimming cost V 5 bases and J 7 bases, with 17 bases left between them. The CDR3 runs 14 residues. Germline CDR1 MNHNY, CDR2 SVGAGI (reference sequence). CDR3 region: CASSETDKGFGYTF. CDR3 nucleotide sequence: TGTGCCAGCAGTGAGACAGACAAAGGGTTTGGCTACACCTTC.

The gene calls are TRBV7-8 and TRBJ2-1; D unresolved. The CDR3 totals 13 residues. The V gene's germline CDR1 is SGHVS and CDR2 FQNEAQ. V dropped 5 bases and J dropped 8 bases, with 13 bases sitting between them. The CDR3 reads CASSPPRFDEQFF. The CDR3 bases are TGTGCCAGCAGCCCCCCGCGGTTCGATGAGCAGTTCTTC.

The CDR3 loop is CATSIGVDPAAYEQYF. The DNA for the CDR3 is TGTGCCACCAGCATCGGAGTTGATCCAGCGGCCTACGAGCAGTACTTC. V is TRBV15 and J is TRBJ2-7; D may be TRBD2 (5 bases). CDR3 length: 16 residues. V was trimmed by 4 bases and J by 2 bases, leaving 18 bases between them. Germline V gene sequence: CDR1 LNHNV, CDR2 YYDKDF (reference sequence).

The chain carries TRBV11-2 and TRBJ2-1, with D possibly TRBD1 on 5 matching bases. The germline gives CDR1 SGHAT, CDR2 FQNNGV. V lost 1 base, J lost 0 bases, and 16 bases lay in between. The CDR3 is made up of 18 amino acids. CDR3 in DNA: TGTGCCAGCAGCTTAGGGGGCGCAGGACGTAGCTCCTACAATGAGCAGTTCTTC. This gives the protein CASSLGGAGRSSYNEQFF.

V usage is TRBV7-6 and J usage is TRBJ1-4; TRBD1 agrees at 7 bases. From germline, CDR1 is SGHVS and CDR2 FNYEAQ. V lost 4 bases to trimming and J lost 5 bases; unmatched junction nucleotides: 7. The CDR3 runs 15 residues. CDR3 bases: TGTGCCAGCAGCTCCCCAGGGGGACAGAATGAAAAACTGTTTTTT. It is translated as CASSSPGGQNEKLFF.

The chain combines TRBV15 with TRBJ2-2; TRBD2 matches at 9 bases. V shed 9 bases and J 1 base; nucleotides not matched to a gene: 12. The CDR3 contains 17 residues. Germline CDR1 LNHNV, CDR2 YYDKDF (reference sequence). The CDR3 nucleotides read TGTGCCACGCAGGGACAACTAGCGGGTGGGAACACCGGGGAGCTGTTTTTT. Protein product: CATQGQLAGGNTGELFF. Complete variable domain (other parts from reference TRBV15 and TRBJ2-2): DAMVIQNPRYQVTQFGKPVTLSCSQTLNHNVMYWYQQKSSQAPKLLFHYYDKDFNNEADTPDNFQSRRPNTSFCFLDIRSPGLGDTAMYLCATQGQLAGGNTGELFFGEGSRLTVL.

This chain joins TRBV11-3 and TRBJ2-1, with 7 positions matching TRBD2. The V gene end was trimmed by 5 bases and the J gene end by 3 bases; junction bases not matched to a gene: 4. The CDR3 has 14 residues. Germline-derived CDR1 and CDR2 are SGHNT and YENEEA. As DNA, the CDR3 is TGTGCCAGCAGCCGTACTAGCGTCTACAATGAGCAGTTCTTC. This gives the protein CASSRTSVYNEQFF.

The chain employs TRBV6-5 and TRBJ1-6; 7 bases match TRBD1. J lost 4 bases, V lost 4 bases, and 1 base had no gene match. Germline assignment: CDR1 MNHEY and CDR2 SVGAGI. The CDR3 is 14 amino acids. CDR3 nucleotides: TGTGCCAGCAGTTTACAGGGGTATAATTCACCCCTCCACTTT. It yields the protein CASSLQGYNSPLHF.

This chain joins TRBV27 and TRBJ1-2, with 7 bases matching TRBD1. The CDR3 spans 14 residues. Germline assignment: CDR1 MNHEY and CDR2 SMNVEV (reference sequence). After removal of 6 bases from V and 3 bases from J, the junction contained 7 bases not matched to a gene. In DNA form, the CDR3 reads TGTGCCAGCAGCTCGACAGGGAGCTACTATGGCTACACCTTC. Translating gives CASSSTGSYYGYTF.

The chain has TRBV28 and TRBJ2-7; TRBD2 agrees at 10 bases. CDR3 size: 14 residues. V gave up 11 bases and J gave up 4 bases; unmatched junction bases: 11. Germline CDR1 MDHEN, CDR2 SYDVKM. CDR3 amino acids: CAANEREGNYEQYF. The DNA for the CDR3 is TGTGCCGCCAATGAGCGGGAGGGGAATTACGAGCAGTACTTC.

This chain links TRBV6-6 with TRBJ2-1, with 10 bases identical to TRBD2. V shed 4 bases, J shed 7 bases, and the junction held 7 bases outside the gene matches. The CDR3 has 15 amino acids. Germline lookup yields CDR1 MNHNY and CDR2 SVGAGI (reference sequence). CDR3 in amino acids: CASSSLAGLGNEQFF. The CDR3 nucleotides are TGTGCCAGCAGTTCACTAGCGGGATTGGGAAATGAGCAGTTCTTC.

V gene TRBV27 combines with J gene TRBJ2-2; TRBD1 might be the D (6 bases). Germline V gives CDR1 MNHEY, CDR2 SMNVEV (reference sequence). CDR3 size: 15 residues. V lost 5 bases and J 0 bases, leaving 10 bases between the germline ends. The CDR3 loop reads CASSIQGPNTGELFF. The CDR3 DNA is TGTGCCAGCAGTATACAGGGCCCGAACACCGGGGAGCTGTTTTTT.

The rearrangement links TRBV10-3 to TRBJ1-2; a possible D gene is TRBD1 (6 bases). The germline gives CDR1 ENHRY, CDR2 SYGVKD. V lost 4 bases, J lost 0 bases, and 15 bases lay in between. The CDR3 totals 16 residues. The CDR3 protein is CAISGRGPQTNYGYTF. CDR3 coding DNA: TGTGCCATCAGTGGCAGGGGCCCCCAAACTAACTATGGCTACACCTTC.

CDR3 coding DNA: TGTGCCAGCAGCTTAGGAGGACTAGCGGGAGAGACCCAGTACTTC. Encoded protein: CASSLGGLAGETQYF. V is TRBV7-8 and J is TRBJ2-5, with 11 bases lining up with TRBD2. Germline V gene lookup returns CDR1 SGHVS and CDR2 FQNEAQ. The CDR3 runs 15 residues. The ends lost 1 base at V and 4 bases at J; junction bases unmatched: 2.

The table lists this clone with a count of one. V usage is TRBV5-6 and J usage is TRBJ1-3; a possible D gene is TRBD1 (6 bases). V was trimmed by 7 bases and J by 0 bases, leaving 11 bases between them. This CDR3 is 14 amino acids long. CDR1 and CDR2 (germline): SGHDT, YYEEEE. The CDR3 region has the DNA TGTGCCAGCTCGGACAGCGGCTCTGGAAACACCATATATTTT. Translated: CASSDSGSGNTIYF.

The chain has TRBV2 and TRBJ2-7; the match to TRBD2 covers 10 bases. Trimming at V came to 7 bases and at J to 2 bases, leaving 5 bases not matched to a gene. Germline V CDR1 and CDR2: SNHLY, FYNNEI. CDR3 length equals 14 residues. The CDR3: CASTPSGRAYEQYF. The CDR3 DNA follows: TGTGCCAGCACCCCGAGCGGGAGGGCCTACGAGCAGTACTTC.

CDR3 coding DNA: TGCGCCAGCAGCTCGGGACTAGCGGGAGGCGCCGGGGAGCTGTTTTTT. Residues: CASSSGLAGGAGELFF. V gene TRBV5-1 combines with J gene TRBJ2-2; TRBD2 agrees at 15 bases. The germline CDR1 and CDR2 sequences are SGHRS and YFSETQ. V dropped 3 bases and J dropped 6; count of bases not matched to a gene: 3. CDR3 length: 16 amino acids.

Here the CDR3 reads CARRPDNGNQPQHF. The CDR3 DNA follows: TGTGCCAGAAGACCGGACAACGGGAATCAGCCCCAGCATTTT. The chain recombines TRBV5-3 with TRBJ1-5; tentatively, D is TRBD1 (5 bases). TRBV5-3 has ORF status, its function being uncertain. Deletions cut 5 bases from V and 4 bases from J, with 13 bases between. This CDR3 has 14 amino acids.

V gene TRBV13 combines with J gene TRBJ2-1; the match to TRBD1 covers 11 bases. The CDR3 extends over 17 amino acids. V dropped 3 bases and J dropped 7; count of bases not matched to a gene: 11. The V gene's germline CDR1 is PRHDT and CDR2 FYEKMQ (reference sequence). DNA for the CDR3: TGTGCCAGCAGCTTGCCGGGACCCGGGACAGGGGGTAATGAGCAGTTCTTC. Protein sequence: CASSLPGPGTGGNEQFF.